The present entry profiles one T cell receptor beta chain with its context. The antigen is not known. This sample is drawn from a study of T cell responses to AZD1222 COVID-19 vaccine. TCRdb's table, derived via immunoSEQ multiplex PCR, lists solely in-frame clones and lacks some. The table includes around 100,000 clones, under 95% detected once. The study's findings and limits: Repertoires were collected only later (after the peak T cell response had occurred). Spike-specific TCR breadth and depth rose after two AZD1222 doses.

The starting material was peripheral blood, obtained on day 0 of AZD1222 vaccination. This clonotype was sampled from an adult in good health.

The CDR3 DNA reads as TGTGCCAGCAGGGATGGGACAGGGGGTGGGGTGAACACTGAAGCTTTCTTT. Protein: CASRDGTGGGVNTEAFF. The chain links TRBV2 to TRBJ1-1; 11 bases line up with TRBD1. V shed 6 bases and J 0 bases; nucleotides not matched to a gene: 9. CDR3 length: 17 amino acids. Per germline, CDR1 SNHLY and CDR2 FYNNEI.